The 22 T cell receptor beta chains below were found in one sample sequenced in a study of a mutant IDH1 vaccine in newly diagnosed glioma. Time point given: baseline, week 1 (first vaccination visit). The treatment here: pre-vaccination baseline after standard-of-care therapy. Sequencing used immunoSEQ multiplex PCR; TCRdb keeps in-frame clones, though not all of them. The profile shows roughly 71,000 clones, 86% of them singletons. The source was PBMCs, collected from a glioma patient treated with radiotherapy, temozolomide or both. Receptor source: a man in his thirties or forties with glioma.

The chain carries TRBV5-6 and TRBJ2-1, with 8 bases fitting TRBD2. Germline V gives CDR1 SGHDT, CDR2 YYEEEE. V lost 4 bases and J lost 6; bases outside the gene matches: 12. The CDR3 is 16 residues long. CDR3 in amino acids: CASSLLGTRFSNEQFF. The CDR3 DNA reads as TGTGCCAGCAGCCTTCTCGGGACTAGGTTCAGCAATGAGCAGTTCTTC.

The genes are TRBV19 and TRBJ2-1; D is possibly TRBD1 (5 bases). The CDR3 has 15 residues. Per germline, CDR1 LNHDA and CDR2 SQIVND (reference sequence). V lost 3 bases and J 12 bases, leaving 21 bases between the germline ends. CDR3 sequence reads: CASSMGLWGRMGQFF. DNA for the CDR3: TGTGCCAGTAGTATGGGTTTGTGGGGCAGGATGGGGCAGTTCTTC.

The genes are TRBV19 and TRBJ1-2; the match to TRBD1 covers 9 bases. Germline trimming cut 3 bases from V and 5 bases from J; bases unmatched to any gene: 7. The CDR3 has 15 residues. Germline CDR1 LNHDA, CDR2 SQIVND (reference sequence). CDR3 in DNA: TGTGCCAGTAGTATGACCGGGACAGGGTATTATGGCTACACCTTC. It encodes CASSMTGTGYYGYTF.

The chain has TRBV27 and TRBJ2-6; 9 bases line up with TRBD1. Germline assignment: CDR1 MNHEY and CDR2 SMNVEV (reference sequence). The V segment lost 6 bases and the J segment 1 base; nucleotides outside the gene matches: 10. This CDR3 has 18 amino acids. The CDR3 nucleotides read TGTGCCAGCAGCCCGGGAACAGGGGGCGGGTCTGGGGCCAACGTCCTGACTTTC. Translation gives CASSPGTGGGSGANVLTF.

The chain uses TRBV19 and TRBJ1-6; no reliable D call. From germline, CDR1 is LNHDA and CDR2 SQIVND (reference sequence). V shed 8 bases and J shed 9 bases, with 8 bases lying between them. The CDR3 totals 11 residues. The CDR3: CASGEISPLHF. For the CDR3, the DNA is TGTGCCAGTGGTGAGATTTCACCCCTCCACTTT.

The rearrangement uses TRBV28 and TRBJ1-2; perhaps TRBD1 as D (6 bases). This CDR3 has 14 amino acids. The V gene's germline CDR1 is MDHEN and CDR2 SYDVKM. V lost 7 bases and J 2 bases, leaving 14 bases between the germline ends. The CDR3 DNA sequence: TGTGCCAGCAACCCGCCCGGACAGAACTATGGCTACACCTTC. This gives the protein CASNPPGQNYGYTF.

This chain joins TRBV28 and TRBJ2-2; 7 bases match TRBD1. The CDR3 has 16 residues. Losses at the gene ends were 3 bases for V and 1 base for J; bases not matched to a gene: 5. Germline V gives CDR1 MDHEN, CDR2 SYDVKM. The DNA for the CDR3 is TGTGCCAGCAGTTTTACCGGGACAGTGAACACCGGGGAGCTGTTTTTT. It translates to CASSFTGTVNTGELFF.

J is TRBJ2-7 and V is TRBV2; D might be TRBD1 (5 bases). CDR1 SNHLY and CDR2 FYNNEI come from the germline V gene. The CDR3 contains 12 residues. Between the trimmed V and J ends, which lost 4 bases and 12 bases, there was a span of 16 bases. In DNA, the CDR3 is TGTGCCAGCAGTGCGGGCAGGGTGGGATTGTACTTC. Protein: CASSAGRVGLYF.

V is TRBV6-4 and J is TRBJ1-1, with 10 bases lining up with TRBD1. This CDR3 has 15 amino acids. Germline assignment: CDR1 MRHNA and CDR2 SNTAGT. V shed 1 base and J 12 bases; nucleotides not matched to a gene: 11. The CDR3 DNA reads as TGTGCCAGCAGTGACTACGGGACAGGGGCCTCGTCGACTTTCTTT. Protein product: CASSDYGTGASSTFF.

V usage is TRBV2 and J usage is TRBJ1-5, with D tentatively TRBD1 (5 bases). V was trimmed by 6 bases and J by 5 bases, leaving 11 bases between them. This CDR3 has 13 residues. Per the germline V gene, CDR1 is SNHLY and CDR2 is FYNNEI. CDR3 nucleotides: TGTGCCAGCAGGGGGGACCGAGATCAGCCCCAGCATTTT. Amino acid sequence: CASRGDRDQPQHF.

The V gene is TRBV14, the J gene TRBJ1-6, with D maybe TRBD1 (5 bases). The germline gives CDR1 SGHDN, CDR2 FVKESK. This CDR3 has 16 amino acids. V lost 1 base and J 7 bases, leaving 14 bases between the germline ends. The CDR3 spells CASSQVWGPENSPLHF. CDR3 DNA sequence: TGTGCCAGCAGCCAAGTTTGGGGACCAGAAAATTCACCCCTCCACTTT.

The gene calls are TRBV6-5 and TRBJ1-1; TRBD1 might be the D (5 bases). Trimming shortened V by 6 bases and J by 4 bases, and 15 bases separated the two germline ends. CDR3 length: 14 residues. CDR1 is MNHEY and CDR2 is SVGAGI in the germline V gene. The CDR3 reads CASRQDLEGTEAFF. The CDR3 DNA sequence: TGTGCCAGCAGACAGGACTTGGAAGGCACTGAAGCTTTCTTT.

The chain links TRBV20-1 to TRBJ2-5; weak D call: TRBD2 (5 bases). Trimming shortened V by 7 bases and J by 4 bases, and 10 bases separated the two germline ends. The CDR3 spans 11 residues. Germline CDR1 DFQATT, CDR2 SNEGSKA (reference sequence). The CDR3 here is CSVRSVETQYF. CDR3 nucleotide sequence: TGCAGTGTCCGTAGCGTAGAGACCCAGTACTTC.

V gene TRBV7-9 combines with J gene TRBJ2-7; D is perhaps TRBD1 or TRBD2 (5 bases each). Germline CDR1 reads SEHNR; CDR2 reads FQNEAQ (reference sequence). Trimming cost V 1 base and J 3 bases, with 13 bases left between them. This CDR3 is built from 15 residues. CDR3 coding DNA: TGTGCCAGCAGCTTAGTAGGGACCCCCAACTACGAGCAGTACTTC. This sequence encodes CASSLVGTPNYEQYF.

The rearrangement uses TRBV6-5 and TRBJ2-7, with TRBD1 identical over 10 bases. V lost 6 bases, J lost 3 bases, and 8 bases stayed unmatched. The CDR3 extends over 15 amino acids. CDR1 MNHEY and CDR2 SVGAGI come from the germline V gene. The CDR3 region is CASRLGQGMVYEQYF. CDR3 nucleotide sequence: TGTGCCAGCAGATTGGGACAGGGGATGGTCTACGAGCAGTACTTC.

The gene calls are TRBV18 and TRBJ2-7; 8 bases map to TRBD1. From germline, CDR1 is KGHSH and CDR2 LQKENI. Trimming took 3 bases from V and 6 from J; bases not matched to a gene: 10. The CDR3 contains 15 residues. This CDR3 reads CASSPGQARAPEQYF. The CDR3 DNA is TGTGCCAGCTCACCGGGACAGGCGAGAGCTCCCGAGCAGTACTTC.

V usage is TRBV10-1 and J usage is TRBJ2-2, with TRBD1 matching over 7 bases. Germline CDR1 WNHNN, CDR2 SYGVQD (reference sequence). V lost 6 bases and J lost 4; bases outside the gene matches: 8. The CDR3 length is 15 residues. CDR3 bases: TGCGCCAGCAGGTTCGACAGGGCAGGCACCGGGGAGCTGTTTTTT. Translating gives CASRFDRAGTGELFF.

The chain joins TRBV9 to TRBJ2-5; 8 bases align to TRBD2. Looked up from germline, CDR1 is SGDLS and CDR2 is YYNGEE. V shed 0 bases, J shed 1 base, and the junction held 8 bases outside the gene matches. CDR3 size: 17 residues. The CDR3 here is CASSVGGLAGLQETQYF. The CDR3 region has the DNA TGTGCCAGCAGCGTAGGAGGGCTAGCGGGTCTCCAAGAGACCCAGTACTTC.

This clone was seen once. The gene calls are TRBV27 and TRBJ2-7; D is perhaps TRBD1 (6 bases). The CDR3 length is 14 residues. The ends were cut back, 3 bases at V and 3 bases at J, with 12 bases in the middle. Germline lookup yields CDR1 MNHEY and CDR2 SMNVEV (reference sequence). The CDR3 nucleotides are TGTGCCAGCAGTTTGGGTAGGGGGTACTACGAGCAGTACTTC. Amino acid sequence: CASSLGRGYYEQYF.

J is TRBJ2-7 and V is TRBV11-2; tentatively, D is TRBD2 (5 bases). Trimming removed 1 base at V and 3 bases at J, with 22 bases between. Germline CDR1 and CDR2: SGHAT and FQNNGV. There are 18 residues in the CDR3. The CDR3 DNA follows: TGTGCCAGCAGCTTAGGATGGGGTCAGCCACTAAGCGGCTACGAGCAGTACTTC. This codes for CASSLGWGQPLSGYEQYF.

CDR3 region: CASSYRMNSYNEQFF. For the CDR3, the DNA is TGTGCCAGCAGTTACAGGATGAATAGTTACAATGAGCAGTTCTTC. This chain connects TRBV6-5 to TRBJ2-1; the D is unclear. The CDR3 loop spans 15 amino acids. Germline-derived CDR1 and CDR2 are MNHEY and SVGAGI. Trimming took 2 bases from V and 4 from J, leaving 12 bases between them.

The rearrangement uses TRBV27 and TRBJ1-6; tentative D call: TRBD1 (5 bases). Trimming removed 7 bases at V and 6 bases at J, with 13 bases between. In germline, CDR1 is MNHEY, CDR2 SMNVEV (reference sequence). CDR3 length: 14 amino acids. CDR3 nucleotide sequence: TGTGCCAGCACCCCGGCGGGGACTAATTCACCCCTCCACTTT. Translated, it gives CASTPAGTNSPLHF.